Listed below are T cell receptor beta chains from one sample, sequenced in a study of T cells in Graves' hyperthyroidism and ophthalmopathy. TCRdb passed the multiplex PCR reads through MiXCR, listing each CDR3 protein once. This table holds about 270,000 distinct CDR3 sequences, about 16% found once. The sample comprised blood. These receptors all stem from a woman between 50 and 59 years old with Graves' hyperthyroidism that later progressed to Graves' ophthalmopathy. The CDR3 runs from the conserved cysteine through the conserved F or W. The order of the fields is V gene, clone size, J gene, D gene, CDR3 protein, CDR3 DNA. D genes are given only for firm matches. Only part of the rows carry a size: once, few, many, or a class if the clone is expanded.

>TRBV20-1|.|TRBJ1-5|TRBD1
CSAGPRTGFLGQPQHF
TGCAGTGCTGGACCCAGGACAGGTTTCCTCGGTCAGCCCCAGCATTTT
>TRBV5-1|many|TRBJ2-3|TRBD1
CASRRHGTGGTDTQYF
TGCGCCAGCAGGAGACATGGGACAGGGGGCACAGATACGCAGTATTTT
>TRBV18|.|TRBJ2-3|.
CASSPKGQISTDTQYF
TGTGCCAGCTCACCAAAAGGACAGATTAGCACAGATACGCAGTACTTT
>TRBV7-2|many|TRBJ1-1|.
CASSSIGRDTEAFF
TGTGCCAGCAGCTCTATTGGGAGGGACACTGAAGCTTTCTTT
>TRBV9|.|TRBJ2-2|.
CASSAGSTSRGELFF
TGTGCCAGCAGCGCTGGATCGACAAGCCGCGGGGAGCTGTTTTTT
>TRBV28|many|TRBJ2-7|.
CASSFGTSPYEQYF
TGTGCCAGCAGTTTCGGGACCTCTCCCTACGAGCAGTACTTC
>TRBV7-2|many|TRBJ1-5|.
CASSFFTGDNQPQHF
TGTGCCAGCAGCTTTTTCACGGGGGACAATCAGCCCCAGCATTTT
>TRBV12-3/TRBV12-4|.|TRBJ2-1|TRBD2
CASRELAGPGNEQFF
TGTGCCAGCAGGGAGCTAGCGGGCCCTGGCAATGAGCAGTTCTTC
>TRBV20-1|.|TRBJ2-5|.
CSAPEGRLQETQYF
TGCAGTGCCCCTGAGGGGAGACTTCAAGAGACCCAGTACTTC
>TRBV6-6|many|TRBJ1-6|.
CASSYPRLGGRRDSPLHF
TGTGCCAGCAGTTACCCTCGTCTCGGGGGGCGCAGGGATTCACCCCTCCACTTT
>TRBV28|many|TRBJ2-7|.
CASTLGIGGSYEQYF
TGTGCCAGCACCTTGGGAATTGGCGGTTCCTACGAGCAGTACTTC
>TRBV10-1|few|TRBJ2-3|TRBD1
CASSTGTGGADTQYF
TGCGCCAGCAGCACCGGGACAGGGGGAGCAGATACGCAGTATTTT
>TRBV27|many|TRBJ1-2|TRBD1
CASSSGTGGTYGYTF
TGTGCCAGCAGTAGTGGGACAGGGGGCACCTATGGCTACACCTTC
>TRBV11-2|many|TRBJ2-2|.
CASTLTGELFF
TGTGCCAGCACGTTGACCGGGGAGCTGTTTTTT
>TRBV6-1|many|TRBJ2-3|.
CASKIGREKSTQYF
TGTGCCAGCAAAATCGGTCGGGAGAAGAGTACGCAGTATTTT
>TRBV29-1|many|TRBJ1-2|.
CSVRPGRTYGYTF
TGCAGCGTACGCCCCGGACGAACCTATGGCTACACCTTC
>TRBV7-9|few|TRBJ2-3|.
CASSLYSEDAQYF
TGTGCCAGCAGCTTGTACTCGGAGGATGCGCAGTATTTT
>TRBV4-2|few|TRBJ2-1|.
CASSRRGLDNEQFF
TGTGCCAGCAGCCGAAGGGGACTCGACAATGAGCAGTTCTTC
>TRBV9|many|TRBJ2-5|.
CASSARRWETQYF
TGTGCCAGCAGCGCCCGACGTTGGGAGACCCAGTACTTC
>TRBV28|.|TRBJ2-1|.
CASRRGGAYNEQFF
TGTGCCAGCAGGAGGGGGGGAGCATACAATGAGCAGTTCTTC
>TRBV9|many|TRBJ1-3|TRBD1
CASTSGEGANANTIYF
TGTGCCAGCACCTCAGGGGAGGGGGCGAACGCAAACACCATATATTTT
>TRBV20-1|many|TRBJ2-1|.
CSASLPTSIEQFF
TGCAGTGCTAGCCTCCCCACTAGTATTGAGCAGTTCTTC
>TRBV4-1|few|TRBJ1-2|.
CASSQSWKDTYYGYTF
TGCGCCAGCAGCCAAAGTTGGAAGGACACCTACTATGGCTACACCTTC